This T cell receptor (beta chain) comes out of a study of blood T cell repertoires in COVID-19. Study-wide background: COVID-19 samples, acute and convalescent, were from the United States, Italy and Spain. PBMCs, B-cell-depleted T cells, or T cells were the source of the cDNA or gDNA that made up the material.

In the study's own analysis: Reference gene primer amplification gave estimated nucleated cell counts. Method: immunoSEQ multiplex PCR; TCRdb's copy keeps in-frame clones and lacks some. The D gene and trimming were derived from the DNA, and the V and J assignments and clone size from that table. The table records roughly 180,000 clones, 88% of them present only once. Germline V gene lookup returns CDR1 KGHSH and CDR2 LQKENI. The CDR3 consists of 13 residues. Trimming cost V 3 bases and J 8 bases; bases outside gene matches: 2. This sequence was found in a woman aged 25 to 45 with acute or convalescent COVID-19. The rearrangement joins TRBV18 to TRBJ1-3; TRBD1 matches 9 bases. Material for sequencing was peripheral blood. The DNA for the CDR3 is TGTGCCAGCTCACCGGGACAGGGATACACCATATATTTT. This gives the protein CASSPGQGYTIYF.